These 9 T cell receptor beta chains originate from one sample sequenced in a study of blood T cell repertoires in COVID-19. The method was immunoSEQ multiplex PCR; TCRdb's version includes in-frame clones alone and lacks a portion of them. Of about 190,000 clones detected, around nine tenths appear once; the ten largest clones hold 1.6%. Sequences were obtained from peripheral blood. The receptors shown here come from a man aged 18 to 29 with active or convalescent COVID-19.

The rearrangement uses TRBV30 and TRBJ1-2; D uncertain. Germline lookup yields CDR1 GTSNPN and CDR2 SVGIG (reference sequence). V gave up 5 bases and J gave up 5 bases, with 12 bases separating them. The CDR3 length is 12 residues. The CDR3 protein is CAWGSSRYGYTF. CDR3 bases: TGTGCCTGGGGTAGCAGCCGGTATGGCTACACCTTC.

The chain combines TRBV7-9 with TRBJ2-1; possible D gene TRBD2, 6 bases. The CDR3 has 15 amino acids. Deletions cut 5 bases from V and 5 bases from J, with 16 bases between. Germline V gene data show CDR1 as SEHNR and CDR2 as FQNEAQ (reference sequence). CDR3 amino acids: CASSADGSPHNEQFF. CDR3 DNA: TGTGCCAGCAGCGCAGACGGGAGTCCCCACAATGAGCAGTTCTTC.

CDR3 region: CASSPRTGANNSPLHF. The DNA for the CDR3 is TGTGCCAGCAGCCCCCGGACAGGGGCGAATAATTCACCCCTCCACTTT. J is TRBJ1-6 and V is TRBV7-2; 9 bases line up with TRBD1. The CDR3 spans 16 residues. The J segment lost 5 bases and the V segment lost 5 bases, leaving 7 bases of the junction unmatched. The germline V gene has CDR1 SGHTA and CDR2 FQGNSA.

CDR3 residues: CATSRDMASMISADTQYF. The CDR3 bases are TGTGCCACCAGCAGAGATATGGCGTCAATGATAAGCGCAGATACGCAGTATTTT. This chain uses TRBV15 with TRBJ2-3, with D unclear. Germline CDR1 is LNHNV and CDR2 is YYDKDF (reference sequence). The CDR3 is 18 amino acids. V lost 0 bases, J lost 4 bases, and 20 bases lay in between.

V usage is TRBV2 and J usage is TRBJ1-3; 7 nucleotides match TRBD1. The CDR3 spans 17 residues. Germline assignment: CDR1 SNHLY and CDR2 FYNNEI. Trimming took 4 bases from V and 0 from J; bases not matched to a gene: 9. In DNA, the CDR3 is TGTGCCAGCAGTGGAGTCGGACAGGAGAGCTCTGGAAACACCATATATTTT. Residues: CASSGVGQESSGNTIYF. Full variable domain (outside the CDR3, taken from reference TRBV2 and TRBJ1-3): EPEVTQTPSHQVTQMGQEVILRCVPISNHLYFYWYRQILGQKVEFLVSFYNNEISEKSEIFDDQFSVERPDGSNFTLKIRSTKLEDSAMYFCASSGVGQESSGNTIYFGEGSWLTVV.

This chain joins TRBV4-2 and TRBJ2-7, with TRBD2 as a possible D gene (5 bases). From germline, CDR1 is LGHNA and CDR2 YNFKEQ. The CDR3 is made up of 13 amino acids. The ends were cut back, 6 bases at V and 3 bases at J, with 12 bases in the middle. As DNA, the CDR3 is TGTGCCAGCAGTCGGGATCTCAGCTACGAGCAGTACTTC. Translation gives CASSRDLSYEQYF.

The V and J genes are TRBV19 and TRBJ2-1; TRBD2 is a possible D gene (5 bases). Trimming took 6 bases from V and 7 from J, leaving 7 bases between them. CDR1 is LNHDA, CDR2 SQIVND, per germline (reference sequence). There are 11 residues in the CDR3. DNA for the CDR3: TGTGCCAGTAGGAGGGTGAATGAGCAGTTCTTC. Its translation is CASRRVNEQFF.

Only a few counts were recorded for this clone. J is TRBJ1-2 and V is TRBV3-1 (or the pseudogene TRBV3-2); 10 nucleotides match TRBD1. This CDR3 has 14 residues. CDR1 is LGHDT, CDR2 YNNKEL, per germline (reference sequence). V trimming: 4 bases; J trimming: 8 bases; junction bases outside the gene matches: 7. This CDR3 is CASSRRQGAQGYTF. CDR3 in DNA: TGTGCCAGCAGCCGGAGACAGGGGGCGCAGGGCTACACCTTC.

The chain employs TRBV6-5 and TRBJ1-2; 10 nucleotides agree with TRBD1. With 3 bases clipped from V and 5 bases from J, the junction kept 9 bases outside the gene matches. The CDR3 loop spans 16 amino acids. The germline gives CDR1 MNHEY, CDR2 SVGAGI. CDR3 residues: CASSYFGQGVGYGYTF. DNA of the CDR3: TGTGCCAGCAGTTATTTCGGACAGGGGGTAGGGTATGGCTACACCTTC.